This T cell receptor (beta chain) was retrieved from a study of blood T cells in healthy people across ages (dated by TCRdb to 2015 to 2017). Notes on the research overall: In model experiments, template switching captured about one uniquely barcoded TCR beta cDNA molecule for every two T cells. The study measured age-related changes in TCR beta repertoire diversity using deep sequencing normalized with unique cDNA molecular identifiers. The donors were split into four age groups: young (average 16 years), middle-aged (nearly 40), aged (more than 60) and long-lived (roughly 86). To avoid experimental bias, donors of different ages were spread randomly across the sequencing lanes. Two additional independent replicas of 1 million unique cDNA reads from the same blood draw were analyzed for two donors (one aged 18 to 30 and one aged 80 or older).

The method was 5' RACE. The listed sequencing device is Illumina HiSeq 2500. A second roughly 7 to 11 cycle PCR used a sample-barcoded 5' primer and a J-beta primer mix. A unique molecular identifier was introduced onto each TCR beta cDNA molecule by a template-switch 5' adaptor carrying 12 random nucleotides. At least 3 million CDR3-containing paired-end reads were obtained from each sample. First-strand cDNA was synthesized from all RNA with the Mint cDNA synthesis kit, primed by a TRBC-specific oligonucleotide. Following uracil-DNA glycosylase treatment, a first 18-cycle PCR with universal primers M1SS and BC2_uni_R was performed on all cDNA. The source study handled its data this way. For normalization, 1 million high-quality reads were randomly selected from each sample, with every read carrying a distinct molecular identifier. Instead of being binned into consensus sequences, reads with shared molecular identifiers were discarded. CDR3 identification, clonotype clustering and error correction used MiTCR with a Q25 quality threshold and the strictest error-elimination algorithm. Lower-bound total TCR beta diversity was estimated with a nonparametric unseen species model using Euler transformation. TCRdb trimmed the raw reads at Q25, called clones with MiXCR and kept productive beta chains. Every CDR3 protein is listed once, alongside the most common genes and DNA of its rows. TCRdb's processing, not the study's, gives the V and J calls here. This sample comprises roughly 730,000 distinct CDR3 sequences, more than 55% of them detected only once. The ten biggest clones cover about 26% of the sample.

Details on this clonotype: The antigen this receptor binds is unknown. No base quality information exists; no much larger clone differs at one position.

The approximately 39 donors, aged about 6 to 90 years, were systemically healthy Caucasian individuals from Russia. Each donor gave 8 to 10 milliliters of peripheral blood, drawn into EDTA-treated Vacutainer tubes. Ficoll-Paque density-gradient centrifugation was used to isolate PBMCs, with at least 6 million obtained per sample. Total RNA was extracted from PBMCs with Trizol reagent, with at least 5.5 micrograms obtained per sample. Naive CD45RAhigh/CD27high T cell percentages were measured by flow cytometry on a PBMC aliquot from every donor. CDR1 SGHTA and CDR2 FQGTGA are derived from the germline V gene. The CDR3 starts with the cysteine, ends with the phenylalanine, and has 13 residues. Only the CDR3 portion is preserved as DNA: 39 bases, with reading frame beginning at the first base. What the study reported, not specific to this receptor: Because the CMV infection status of the donors was unknown, age-related changes in expanded clonotypes may potentially have been confounded. Because profiling used bulk unsorted PBMCs, naive and antigen-experienced compartments could not be compared conclusively. Compared with the aged group, the long-lived group had more naive CD4+ T cells, fewer expanded clones and increased TCR diversity, a pattern suggesting age selection. Estimates of total diversity based on one million sequenced T cells were regarded as lower bounds and as underestimates. A strong correlation was found between observed TCR beta diversity and the percentage of naive T cells measured by flow cytometry. As age increased, observed TCR beta diversity per million T cells dropped in a roughly linear way, and a significant reduction was already evident by age 40.

The TCR comes from a man in his forties in good health. Rearrangement joined TRBV7-3 to TRBJ2-7; TRBD2 is possibly the D segment (5 matching bases). The better agreement between TRBJ2-5 and the DNA end casts doubt on the J call. Sequencing was done on a sample of blood. The CDR3 region: CASSSLSEETQYF. The DNA sequence follows: TGTGCCAGCAGCTCCCTTAGCGAGGAGACCCAGTACTTC.